The 17 T cell receptor beta chains presented below share a single source sample, sequenced in a study of metastatic and nonmetastatic thyroid tumors. All patients were untreated before thyroid surgery. TCRdb re-called the PCR reads via MiXCR. The sample includes about 13,000 clones, 25% to 35% of them seen just once. The sample comprised tumor tissue. The receptors here all came from a female donor with papillary thyroid cancer or a benign thyroid nodule (not recorded which). Some clones in this sample may be carry-over from other donors' samples.

The CDR3: CASSLQGAMANEQFF. CDR3 nucleotide sequence: TGTGCCAGCTCCCTACAGGGGGCGATGGCCAATGAGCAGTTCTTC. The rearrangement links TRBV18 to TRBJ2-1; 9 bases match TRBD1. With 6 bases clipped from V and 6 bases from J, the junction kept 9 bases outside the gene matches. There are 15 residues in the CDR3. CDR1 is KGHSH, CDR2 LQKENI, per germline.

This clone was detected a few times. V and J are TRBV7-8 and TRBJ1-2; possibly TRBD1 for D (6 bases). The V gene's germline CDR1 is SGHVS and CDR2 FQNEAQ. V lost 2 bases, J lost 8 bases, and 9 bases lay in between. The CDR3 contains 12 residues. The CDR3 DNA sequence: TGTGCCAGCAGCTTACGACAGGCGGGCTACACCTTC. Translated, it gives CASSLRQAGYTF. Drawing the rest from reference TRBV7-8 and TRBJ1-2, the complete variable domain is GAGVSQSPRYKVAKRGQDVALRCDPISGHVSLFWYQQALGQGPEFLTYFQNEAQLDKSGLPSDRFFAERPEGSVSTLKIQRTQQEDSAVYLCASSLRQAGYTFGSGTRLTVV.

Many counts were recorded for this clone. The chain couples TRBV19 to TRBJ2-1, with 11 bases lining up with TRBD2. The germline gives CDR1 LNHDA, CDR2 SQIVND (reference sequence). The CDR3 totals 17 residues. Unmatched junction bases numbered 8, after V lost 3 bases and J lost 4 bases. The chain's CDR3 is CASSIIELAGAYNEQFF. The CDR3 DNA reads as TGTGCCAGTAGTATTATCGAACTAGCGGGAGCTTACAATGAGCAGTTCTTC.

This clone is medium-sized within its sample. The V call is TRBV30, the J call TRBJ1-2, with TRBD1 identical over 8 bases. Germline values: CDR1 GTSNPN, CDR2 SVGIG (reference sequence). The CDR3 runs to 19 residues. V dropped 4 bases and J dropped 3; count of bases not matched to a gene: 22. The CDR3 protein is CAWMVGAGTGLQGDYGYTF. As DNA, the CDR3 is TGTGCCTGGATGGTTGGGGCCGGGACAGGCCTTCAGGGGGACTATGGCTACACCTTC.

The chain is built from TRBV20-1 and TRBJ1-3; 7 nucleotides line up with TRBD1. J gave up 0 bases and V 1 base, and 9 bases lay outside the gene matches. Germline-derived CDR1 and CDR2 are DFQATT and SNEGSKA (reference sequence). The CDR3 length is 17 residues. Here the CDR3 DNA reads TGCAGTGCTAGAGTTATCCGAGGGGGCGCCTCTGGAAACACCATATATTTT. As protein: CSARVIRGGASGNTIYF.

This clone is medium-sized. The chain combines TRBV6-1 with TRBJ1-1; D unclear. V was clipped by 6 bases and J by 3 bases, with 8 bases between them. The germline V gene encodes CDR1 MNHNS and CDR2 SASEGT. The CDR3 has 12 residues. The DNA of the CDR3 is TGTGCCAGCAGGGTTCCTGACACTGAAGCTTTCTTT. Translated, it gives CASRVPDTEAFF.

The rearrangement links TRBV9 to TRBJ2-5; D might be TRBD2 (5 bases). The V end lost 4 bases, the J end lost 5 bases, and 6 bases lay between the germline ends. The CDR3 runs to 11 residues. Germline V gives CDR1 SGDLS, CDR2 YYNGEE. The CDR3 loop is CASSRGETQYF. The CDR3, as DNA: TGTGCCAGCAGCCGAGGGGAGACCCAGTACTTC.

This clone was seen more than once but under ten times. The chain couples TRBV27 to TRBJ2-1; possibly TRBD2 for D (6 bases). Germline lookup yields CDR1 MNHEY and CDR2 SMNVEV (reference sequence). V was clipped by 3 bases and J by 4 bases, with 13 bases between them. The CDR3 runs to 15 residues. The CDR3: CASSFGGTGYNEQFF. The CDR3 nucleotides are TGTGCCAGCAGTTTTGGAGGGACGGGGTACAATGAGCAGTTCTTC.

This clone was picked up many times. This could be a read error, since a much larger clone is one nucleotide away. CDR3 amino acids: CASIGSGARDAQYF. The CDR3 nucleotides read TGTGCCAGCATCGGGAGCGGGGCCCGAGATGCGCAGTATTTT. The chain has TRBV27 and TRBJ2-3, with 7 positions matching TRBD2. The CDR3 has 14 residues. The germline V gene encodes CDR1 MNHEY and CDR2 SMNVEV (reference sequence).

Concerning this clone itself: A read error may account for a junction end that differs from germline. The chain couples TRBV6-9 to TRBJ2-6, with D possibly TRBD2 on 7 matching bases. The length of the CDR3 is 17 residues. Per germline, CDR1 MNHGY and CDR2 SVAAGI. DNA of the CDR3: TGTGCCAGGGAATCTCACGGGGGGCTAGTAGCGGCCAACTTCCTGACTTTC. It codes for CARESHGGLVAANFLTF.

This clone was observed a handful of times. This sequence joins TRBV10-3 and TRBJ2-1, with D uncertain. V shed 7 bases and J shed 4 bases, with 17 bases lying between them. The CDR3 spans 15 residues. Germline assignment: CDR1 ENHRY and CDR2 SYGVKD. In nucleotides, the CDR3 is TGTGCCATCATCGGCGACTCCACGGTGTACAATGAGCAGTTCTTC. Protein: CAIIGDSTVYNEQFF.

Within the sample, this clone is medium-sized. This chain connects TRBV6-5 to TRBJ1-6, with 7 bases that match TRBD1. V shed 1 base and J 4 bases; nucleotides not matched to a gene: 4. Germline V gene lookup returns CDR1 MNHEY and CDR2 SVGAGI. The CDR3 sequence is 16 residues long. The CDR3 sequence: CASSYLQGKYNSPLHF. In nucleotides, the CDR3 is TGTGCCAGCAGTTACTTACAGGGGAAGTATAATTCACCCCTCCACTTT.

This clone qualifies as medium-sized. This chain uses TRBV18 with TRBJ1-2; perhaps TRBD1 as D (5 bases). The CDR3 loop spans 15 amino acids. The V gene's germline CDR1 is KGHSH and CDR2 LQKENI. Trimming stripped 3 bases from V and 4 bases from J, with 15 bases between. The CDR3 bases are TGTGCCAGCTCACCCGCCCCCGGGACGTCCTATGGCTACACCTTC. This sequence encodes CASSPAPGTSYGYTF.

This clone was observed a single time. The chain links TRBV11-2 to TRBJ2-1; D gene ambiguous. This CDR3 region has 17 residues. Trimming pared 1 base from V and 5 bases from J, leaving 18 bases between. Looked up from germline, CDR1 is SGHAT and CDR2 is FQNNGV. DNA for the CDR3: TGTGCCAGCAGCTTAGGAGAGGCCGGTACTATTGACAATGAGCAGTTCTTC. Translating gives CASSLGEAGTIDNEQFF. Complete variable domain (other parts from reference TRBV11-2 and TRBJ2-1): EAGVAQSPRYKIIEKRQSVAFWCNPISGHATLYWYQQILGQGPKLLIQFQNNGVVDDSQLPKDRFSAERLKGVDSTLKIQPAKLEDSAVYLCASSLGEAGTIDNEQFFGPGTRLTVL.

This clone was seen only a few times. V and J are TRBV19 and TRBJ2-2; no firm D call. The CDR3 covers 14 residues. Germline-derived CDR1 and CDR2 are LNHDA and SQIVND (reference sequence). V lost 7 bases, J lost 2 bases, and 11 bases lay in between. CDR3 sequence: CASNDMFNTGELFF. CDR3 nucleotide sequence: TGTGCCAGTAATGACATGTTTAACACCGGGGAGCTGTTTTTT.

Comments on this clone: This may be a read error: a much more frequent sequence differs by one nucleotide. CDR3 sequence: CASGKTGSEKLFF. The DNA of the CDR3 is TGTGCCAGCGGGAAGACGGGATCTGAAAAACTGTTTTTT. The genes are TRBV27 and TRBJ1-4; no firm D call. CDR1 MNHEY and CDR2 SMNVEV come from the germline V gene (reference sequence). The CDR3 consists of 13 residues. Trimming left V 8 bases short and J 7 bases short, with 14 bases between.

This chain connects TRBV6-1 to TRBJ2-1, with 8 bases that match TRBD2. V lost 7 bases and J lost 7; bases outside the gene matches: 6. This CDR3 spans 13 amino acids. CDR1 and CDR2 (germline): MNHNS, SASEGT. As DNA, the CDR3 is TGTGCCAGCAAGGTTAGCGGGATGAATGAGCAGTTCTTC. It specifies CASKVSGMNEQFF.